Following are 32 T cell receptor beta chains from one sample sequenced in a study of cytomegalovirus exposure and HLA in healthy donors. 60 Vbeta and 13 Jbeta primers were used in PCR. Clones were sequenced by immunoSEQ multiplex PCR, and TCRdb holds only the in-frame ones, with some missing. The sample shows just over 150,000 clones, roughly 80% of them seen only once. The specimen sequenced was PBMCs. The receptor set was obtained from a male donor in good health and CMV-seropositive.

The J gene is TRBJ1-2, the V gene TRBV12-5; 9 bases fit TRBD1. The CDR3 covers 16 residues. The junction had 11 bases not matched to a gene; V was cut back by 4 bases and J by 5 bases. The germline V gene has CDR1 LGHNT and CDR2 FRNRAP. In nucleotides, the CDR3 is TGTGCTAGTGGTTACCTAGGCGGGACAGGGTTTTATGGCTACACCTTC. This encodes CASGYLGGTGFYGYTF.

The CDR3 bases are TGTGCCAGCAGTGACGGAGGGTGGAACTATGGCTACACCTTC. This sequence encodes CASSDGGWNYGYTF. This chain joins TRBV2 and TRBJ1-2; unclear D gene. Trimming took off 3 bases at V and 2 bases at J, with 10 bases between the two ends. CDR1 is SNHLY, CDR2 FYNNEI, per germline. This CDR3 comprises 14 residues. The full variable domain, rest sourced from reference TRBV2 and TRBJ1-2, is EPEVTQTPSHQVTQMGQEVILRCVPISNHLYFYWYRQILGQKVEFLVSFYNNEISEKSEIFDDQFSVERPDGSNFTLKIRSTKLEDSAMYFCASSDGGWNYGYTFGSGTRLTVV.

The V and J genes are TRBV28 and TRBJ2-1, with TRBD1 matching over 12 bases. Trimming cost V 8 bases and J 0 bases; bases outside gene matches: 14. The CDR3 length is 19 residues. Germline CDR1 is MDHEN and CDR2 is SYDVKM. CDR3: CASEGMGQGASGSYNEQFF. The DNA of the CDR3 is TGTGCCAGCGAGGGGATGGGACAGGGGGCAAGCGGCTCCTACAATGAGCAGTTCTTC.

The rearrangement uses TRBV7-6 and TRBJ1-4; no definite D call. The CDR3 consists of 14 residues. V was shortened by 5 bases and J by 7 bases, with 14 bases between the two germline ends. Looked up from germline, CDR1 is SGHVS and CDR2 is FNYEAQ. CDR3 DNA: TGTGCCAGCAGCCGCGGGCCCCGGGGTGAAAAACTGTTTTTT. This gives the protein CASSRGPRGEKLFF.

The chain uses TRBV7-6 and TRBJ2-3; 7 nucleotides agree with TRBD1. Unmatched junction bases numbered 11, after V lost 5 bases and J lost 0 bases. Looked up from germline, CDR1 is SGHVS and CDR2 is FNYEAQ. CDR3 length: 17 amino acids. For the CDR3, the DNA is TGTGCCAGCAGCCAACCCACCGGGACAGCAAGCACAGATACGCAGTATTTT. Translated, it gives CASSQPTGTASTDTQYF.

The V and J genes are TRBV7-8 and TRBJ1-5, with D possibly matching TRBD1 (6 bases). This CDR3 is built from 16 residues. Germline CDR1 SGHVS, CDR2 FQNEAQ. Trimming removed 5 bases at V and 5 bases at J, with 19 bases between. CDR3 amino acids: CASSTRGTAADQPQHF. The CDR3 DNA follows: TGTGCCAGCAGCACTAGGGGGACCGCGGCCGATCAGCCCCAGCATTTT.

In this sample, this clone turned up a few times. The rearrangement uses TRBV5-1 and TRBJ2-5; a weak D match, TRBD2 (6 bases). Trimming took off 3 bases at V and 5 bases at J, with 14 bases between the two ends. CDR1 is SGHRS, CDR2 YFSETQ, per germline. This CDR3 contains 14 residues. Here the CDR3 DNA reads TGCGCCAGCAGCTGGAGGGAGAAGTCGGAGACCCAGTACTTC. Protein: CASSWREKSETQYF.

The chain recombines TRBV6-4 with TRBJ2-7; tentative D call: TRBD2 (6 bases). V lost 6 bases and J 7 bases, leaving 16 bases between the germline ends. The CDR3 extends over 13 amino acids. Germline V CDR1 and CDR2: MRHNA, SNTAGT. This CDR3 reads CASSRDLGGEQYF. The CDR3 DNA reads as TGTGCCAGCAGCCGGGACTTGGGAGGAGAGCAGTACTTC.

V and J are TRBV28 and TRBJ2-5; 16 bases agree with TRBD2. After removal of 7 bases from V and 7 bases from J, the junction contained 12 bases not matched to a gene. The germline V gene encodes CDR1 MDHEN and CDR2 SYDVKM. CDR3 length equals 17 residues. The CDR3 DNA sequence: TGTGCCAGCACGCGGACTCCGGGACTAGCGGGAGGGGGGACCCAGTACTTC. Translation: CASTRTPGLAGGGTQYF.

Details on this clone: The same CDR3 can be traced to other DNA sequences in this sample. This chain joins TRBV5-6 and TRBJ2-5, with TRBD1 matching 9 bases. Germline V gives CDR1 SGHDT, CDR2 YYEEEE. The CDR3 length is 15 residues. Trimming removed 4 bases from V and 5 bases from J; junction bases left unmatched: 9. The CDR3 bases are TGTGCCAGCAGCCATGGTGCGGGGACAGGGGAGACCCAGTACTTC. Translation gives CASSHGAGTGETQYF.

The CDR3 here is CASRGRRWENEKLFF. CDR3 DNA: TGTGCCTCTAGGGGGCGAAGATGGGAAAATGAAAAACTGTTTTTT. V gene TRBV28 combines with J gene TRBJ1-4; TRBD1 aligns across 7 bases. The length of the CDR3 is 15 residues. Germline V gene lookup returns CDR1 MDHEN and CDR2 SYDVKM. V was pared by 11 bases and J by 5 bases, with 14 bases of the junction left unmatched. Full variable domain (remainder filled in from reference TRBV28 and TRBJ1-4): DVKVTQSSRYLVKRTGEKVFLECVQDMDHENMFWYRQDPGLGLRLIYFSYDVKMKEKGDIPEGYSVSREKKERFSLILESASTNQTSMYLCASRGRRWENEKLFFGSGTQLSVL.

This chain uses TRBV13 with TRBJ2-7, with TRBD2 matching over 11 bases. CDR1 is PRHDT and CDR2 is FYEKMQ in the germline V gene (reference sequence). V lost 4 bases to trimming and J lost 1 base; unmatched junction nucleotides: 3. This CDR3 is 15 amino acids long. CDR3 region: CASSWGLAESYEQYF. CDR3 sequence (DNA): TGTGCCAGCAGCTGGGGACTAGCGGAGTCCTACGAGCAGTACTTC.

The rearrangement links TRBV5-1 to TRBJ1-1; TRBD1 aligns across 8 bases. Germline lookup yields CDR1 SGHRS and CDR2 YFSETQ. This CDR3 has 15 residues. J was trimmed by 0 bases and V by 4 bases; bases with no gene match: 5. CDR3 in amino acids: CASSRQTGVNTEAFF. CDR3 sequence (DNA): TGCGCCAGCAGCCGGCAGACAGGGGTGAACACTGAAGCTTTCTTT.

The chain uses TRBV5-4 and TRBJ2-1; possibly TRBD2 for D (6 bases). This CDR3 has 14 amino acids. In germline, CDR1 is SGHNT, CDR2 YYREEE (reference sequence). Deletions cut 0 bases from V and 8 bases from J, with 12 bases between. CDR3 in amino acids: CASSLDGGKDEQFF. The DNA for the CDR3 is TGTGCCAGCAGCTTGGATGGGGGGAAGGATGAGCAGTTCTTC.

The chain is built from TRBV6-5 and TRBJ2-2; D call uncertain. The CDR3 extends over 15 amino acids. The germline V gene has CDR1 MNHEY and CDR2 SVGAGI. Trimming cost V 3 bases and J 0 bases, with 8 bases left between them. CDR3 region: CASSYFGTNTGELFF. The CDR3 nucleotides read TGTGCCAGCAGTTATTTCGGTACGAACACCGGGGAGCTGTTTTTT.

The chain is built from TRBV27 and TRBJ2-7, with TRBD2 matching over 7 bases. Germline lookup yields CDR1 MNHEY and CDR2 SMNVEV (reference sequence). The junction had 12 bases not matched to a gene; V was cut back by 4 bases and J by 3 bases. The CDR3 covers 16 residues. Here the CDR3 DNA reads TGTGCCAGCAGTTCCAGCGGGACCCTGTCCATCTACGAGCAGTACTTC. Translating it yields CASSSSGTLSIYEQYF.

The chain combines TRBV6-5 with TRBJ1-5, with 8 bases aligning to TRBD1. Trimming removed 0 bases from V and 7 bases from J; junction bases left unmatched: 8. The CDR3 sequence is 16 residues long. CDR1 is MNHEY and CDR2 is SVGAGI in the germline V gene. The CDR3 is CASSYSATGGRQPQHF. The CDR3 bases are TGTGCCAGCAGTTACTCGGCCACAGGGGGAAGGCAGCCCCAGCATTTT.

This chain uses TRBV11-3 with TRBJ2-7, with D maybe TRBD1 (6 bases). V lost 2 bases and J lost 5, with 10 bases in between. Germline lookup yields CDR1 SGHNT and CDR2 YENEEA. The CDR3 is 13 amino acids. The CDR3 loop reads CASSLNRDHEQYF. DNA for the CDR3: TGTGCCAGCAGCTTAAACAGGGACCACGAGCAGTACTTC.

This clone turned up a few times. This sequence joins TRBV12-5 and TRBJ2-7; D possibly corresponds to TRBD2 (7 bases). The CDR3 is made up of 15 amino acids. Germline V gene sequence: CDR1 LGHNT, CDR2 FRNRAP. V lost 5 bases and J 4 bases, leaving 18 bases between the germline ends. This CDR3 is CASGTLGGALYEQYF. The CDR3 region has the DNA TGTGCTAGTGGTACCCTGGGGGGGGCATTATACGAGCAGTACTTC.

The CDR3 DNA follows: TGTGCCAGCAGCGTGAGGGCTAGCGGGAGGACCACAGATACGCAGTATTTT. It translates to CASSVRASGRTTDTQYF. V and J are TRBV5-8 and TRBJ2-3; 11 bases are shared with TRBD2. Trimming cost V 4 bases and J 2 bases; bases outside gene matches: 9. The germline V gene has CDR1 SGHTS and CDR2 YDEGEE. CDR3 length: 17 residues. Complete variable domain (other parts from reference TRBV5-8 and TRBJ2-3): EAGVTQSPTHLIKTRGQQATLRCSPISGHTSVYWYQQALGLGLQFLLWYDEGEERNRGNFPPRFSGRQFPNYSSELNVNALELEDSALYLCASSVRASGRTTDTQYFGPGTRLTVL.

This clone occurred a few times. The chain employs TRBV11-2 and TRBJ2-7, with D tentatively TRBD2 (6 bases). Germline V gene sequence: CDR1 SGHAT, CDR2 FQNNGV. The CDR3 runs 15 residues. The germline V and J ends were trimmed by 0 bases and 2 bases, with 11 bases remaining between them. The DNA of the CDR3 is TGTGCCAGCAGCTTAGATCGGCGGGGTACCTACGAGCAGTACTTC. Its protein is CASSLDRRGTYEQYF. Combining the CDR3 with reference TRBV11-2 and TRBJ2-7 gives the whole variable domain EAGVAQSPRYKIIEKRQSVAFWCNPISGHATLYWYQQILGQGPKLLIQFQNNGVVDDSQLPKDRFSAERLKGVDSTLKIQPAKLEDSAVYLCASSLDRRGTYEQYFGPGTRLTVT.

The CDR3 spells CATEGNEQFF. CDR3 sequence (DNA): TGTGCCACCGAGGGAAATGAGCAGTTCTTC. The chain recombines TRBV2 with TRBJ2-1; D is possibly TRBD2 (5 bases). In germline, CDR1 is SNHLY, CDR2 FYNNEI. The CDR3 spans 10 residues. V dropped 10 bases and J dropped 7 bases, with 8 bases sitting between them.

This clone was seen only a few times. The CDR3 protein is CATRLDRDSNEKLFF. The CDR3 DNA reads TGTGCCACCAGGCTCGACAGGGATTCTAATGAAAAACTGTTTTTT. The V and J genes are TRBV15 and TRBJ1-4; 7 bases map to TRBD1. The CDR3 length is 15 residues. Germline V gene lookup returns CDR1 LNHNV and CDR2 YYDKDF (reference sequence). V lost 6 bases, J lost 3 bases, and 7 bases stayed unmatched.

This clone has only one observation. The CDR3 DNA follows: TGTGCCAGCAGCTTGGGGCAGGCCTTCTACGAGCAGTACTTC. Amino acids: CASSLGQAFYEQYF. The chain couples TRBV5-4 to TRBJ2-7; D unresolved. The CDR3 sequence is 14 residues long. V was trimmed by 0 bases and J by 3 bases, leaving 10 bases between them. Per the germline V gene, CDR1 is SGHNT and CDR2 is YYREEE (reference sequence).

The CDR3 loop is CASSYAGADNYGYTF. The CDR3 nucleotides are TGTGCCAGCAGTTACGCGGGGGCGGATAACTATGGCTACACCTTC. The chain is built from TRBV6-5 and TRBJ1-2, with D possibly TRBD1 on 6 matching bases. The V gene lost 2 bases and the J gene lost 1 base, with 11 bases spanning the gap. Looked up from germline, CDR1 is MNHEY and CDR2 is SVGAGI. The CDR3 extends over 15 amino acids.

The J gene is TRBJ1-1, the V gene TRBV7-2; the D gene is possibly TRBD1 (6 bases). The CDR3 runs to 14 residues. Germline loops: CDR1 SGHTA, CDR2 FQGNSA. The ends were cut back, 4 bases at V and 3 bases at J, with 12 bases in the middle. DNA for the CDR3: TGTGCCAGCAGCTCCCTGGGGGCGGACACTGAAGCTTTCTTT. This translates into CASSSLGADTEAFF.

The V call is TRBV30, the J call TRBJ1-2; 7 nucleotides match TRBD1. The CDR3 is 14 residues long. The germline gives CDR1 GTSNPN, CDR2 SVGIG (reference sequence). The J segment lost 0 bases and the V segment lost 1 base, leaving 2 bases of the junction unmatched. CDR3 protein: CAWSGTGSNYGYTF. CDR3 nucleotides: TGTGCCTGGAGTGGGACAGGTTCTAACTATGGCTACACCTTC.

In regard to this clone: A read error may produce the germline difference seen at one junction end. The V and J genes are TRBV11-2 and TRBJ1-6; TRBD1 matches 10 bases. This CDR3 spans 12 amino acids. CDR1 SGHAT and CDR2 FQNNGV come from the germline V gene. DNA for the CDR3: TGTGCCAGCAGCGACACCGGGACAGGGGAGGACTTT. As protein: CASSDTGTGEDF.

V is TRBV9 and J is TRBJ1-5; a weak D match, TRBD1 (6 bases). Trimming cost V 1 base and J 0 bases, with 23 bases left between them. Germline values: CDR1 SGDLS, CDR2 YYNGEE. The CDR3 covers 20 residues. The CDR3 sequence is CASSVMSGHPRAYSNQPQHF. CDR3 in DNA: TGTGCCAGCAGCGTAATGTCGGGACACCCAAGGGCGTATAGCAATCAGCCCCAGCATTTT. The full variable domain, completed using reference TRBV9 and TRBJ1-5, is DSGVTQTPKHLITATGQRVTLRCSPRSGDLSVYWYQQSLDQGLQFLIQYYNGEERAKGNILERFSAQQFPDLHSELNLSSLELGDSALYFCASSVMSGHPRAYSNQPQHFGDGTRLSIL.

This clone was seen once. The chain is built from TRBV13 and TRBJ2-1; D may be TRBD2 (6 bases). This CDR3 has 15 amino acids. Trimming shortened V by 6 bases and J by 4 bases, and 16 bases separated the two germline ends. Germline V gives CDR1 PRHDT, CDR2 FYEKMQ (reference sequence). The DNA of the CDR3 is TGTGCCAGCAGTCTGGGCGGGAACCTTTACAATGAGCAGTTCTTC. It translates to CASSLGGNLYNEQFF.

Of note for this clone: The sample carries other DNA sequences with the same CDR3. This chain uses TRBV18 with TRBJ2-1; no definite D call. The V gene's germline CDR1 is KGHSH and CDR2 LQKENI. This CDR3 is built from 12 residues. Trimming removed 3 bases from V and 8 bases from J, with 8 bases in between. CDR3 bases: TGTGCCAGCTCACCCCTAGACGATGAGCAGTTCTTC. The encoded protein is CASSPLDDEQFF.

This clone was counted a single time. The CDR3 loop is CASSSPGQGGLGANVLTF. The CDR3 bases are TGTGCCAGCAGCTCCCCCGGACAGGGGGGGCTCGGGGCCAACGTCCTGACTTTC. V is TRBV5-4 and J is TRBJ2-6; 10 positions match TRBD1. The trim removed 3 bases at V and 4 bases at J, leaving 10 bases unmatched. The CDR3 contains 18 residues. Germline V CDR1 and CDR2: SGHNT, YYREEE (reference sequence).